This TCR beta chain is from a study of response to subunit inactivated influenza vaccine. Study-level findings and limits: Every seasonal influenza vaccination brings in few new T cells, the authors suggested.

V shed 5 bases and J shed 0 bases, with 22 bases lying between them. The CDR3 has 18 residues. Germline CDR1 SGHVS, CDR2 FQNEAQ. On this clonotype: Its target is not known.

TCRdb re-derived calls from the RT-PCR reads in MiXCR, one entry per CDR3 protein. The data contain hundreds of thousands of distinct CDR3 sequences, around 13% of them singletons. This specimen consisted of PBMCs from blood, obtained 14 to 15 days before vaccination. The V and J genes are TRBV7-8 and TRBJ2-5; tentatively, D is TRBD2 (6 bases). The sequence came from a man aged 45-65 years who received an inactivated influenza vaccine. DNA of the CDR3: TGTGCCAGCAGCGGGACTTCCCCACGGTACCGGTACCAAGAGACCCAGTACTTC. It yields the protein CASSGTSPRYRYQETQYF.